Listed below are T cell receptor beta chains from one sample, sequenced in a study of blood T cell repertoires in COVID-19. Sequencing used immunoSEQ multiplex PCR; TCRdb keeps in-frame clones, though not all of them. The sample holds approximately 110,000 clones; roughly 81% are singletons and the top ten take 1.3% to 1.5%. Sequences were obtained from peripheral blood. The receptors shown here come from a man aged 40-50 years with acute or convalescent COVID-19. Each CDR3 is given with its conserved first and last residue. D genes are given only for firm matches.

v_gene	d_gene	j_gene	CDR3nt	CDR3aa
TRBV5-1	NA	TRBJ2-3	TGCGCCAGCAGCTTGGTTCCAGGGGAGAGGGGTACGCAGTATTTT	CASSLVPGERGTQYF
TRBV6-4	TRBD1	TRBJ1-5	TGTGCCAGCAGTGAGTTTAGAGGGACAGGGGTGCAGCCCCAGCATTTT	CASSEFRGTGVQPQHF
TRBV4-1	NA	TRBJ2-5	TGCGCCAGCAGACGAGCGTTGGGAGAGACCCAGTACTTC	CASRRALGETQYF
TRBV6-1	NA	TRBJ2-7	TGTGCCAGCAGTGAACTAGGGGGTGGCGAGCAGTACTTC	CASSELGGGEQYF
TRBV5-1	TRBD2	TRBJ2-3	TGCGCCAGCAGCTTGGGGTCCGGAGCGGGGGCCACAGATACGCAGTATTTT	CASSLGSGAGATDTQYF
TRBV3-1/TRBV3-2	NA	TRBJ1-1	TGTGCCAGCAGCCAAGGCAGGGGCGGCACTGAAGCTTTCTTT	CASSQGRGGTEAFF
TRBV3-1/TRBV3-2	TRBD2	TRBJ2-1	TGTGCCAGCAGCCACTTCATCCAGCGGGGCAGCTCCTACAATGAGCAGTTCTTC	CASSHFIQRGSSYNEQFF
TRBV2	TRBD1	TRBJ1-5	TGTGCCAGCAGCCGGGACAGGGGGCGGATAAATCAGCCCCAGCATTTT	CASSRDRGRINQPQHF
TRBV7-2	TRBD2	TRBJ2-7	TGTGCCAGCAGCTCAGGGCCCTCGGGAGGCGAGCAGTACTTC	CASSSGPSGGEQYF
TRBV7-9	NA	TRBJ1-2	TGTGCCAGCAGCTTAGGAGACAGAGGCTTGGGGGGCTACACCTTC	CASSLGDRGLGGYTF
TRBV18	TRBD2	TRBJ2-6	TGTGCCAGCTCACCACTGGCTAGCGGGGGGACTGGGGCCAACGTCCTGACTTTC	CASSPLASGGTGANVLTF
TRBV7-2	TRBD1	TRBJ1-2	TGTGCCAGCAGCTTGGACAGGAAGAATGGCTACACCTTC	CASSLDRKNGYTF